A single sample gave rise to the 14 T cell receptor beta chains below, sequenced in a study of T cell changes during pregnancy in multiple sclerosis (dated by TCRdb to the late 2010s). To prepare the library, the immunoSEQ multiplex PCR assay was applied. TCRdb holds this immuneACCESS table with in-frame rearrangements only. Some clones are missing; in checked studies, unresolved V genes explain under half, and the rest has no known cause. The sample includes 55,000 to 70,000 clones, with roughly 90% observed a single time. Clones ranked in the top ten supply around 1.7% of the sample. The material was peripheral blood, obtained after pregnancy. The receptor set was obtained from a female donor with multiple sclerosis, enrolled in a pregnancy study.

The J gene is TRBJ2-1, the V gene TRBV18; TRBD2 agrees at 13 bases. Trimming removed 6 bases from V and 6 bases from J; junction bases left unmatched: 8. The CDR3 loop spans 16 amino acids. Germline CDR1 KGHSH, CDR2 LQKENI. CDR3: CASSPTSGGPLNEQFF. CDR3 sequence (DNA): TGTGCCAGCTCCCCGACTAGCGGGGGGCCCCTCAATGAGCAGTTCTTC.

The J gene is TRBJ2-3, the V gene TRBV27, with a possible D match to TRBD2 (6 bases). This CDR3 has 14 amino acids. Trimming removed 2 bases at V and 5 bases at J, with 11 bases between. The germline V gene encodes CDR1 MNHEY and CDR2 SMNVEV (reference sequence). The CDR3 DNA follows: TGTGCCAGCAGTTTACGCGGGGACGGAGATACGCAGTATTTT. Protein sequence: CASSLRGDGDTQYF.

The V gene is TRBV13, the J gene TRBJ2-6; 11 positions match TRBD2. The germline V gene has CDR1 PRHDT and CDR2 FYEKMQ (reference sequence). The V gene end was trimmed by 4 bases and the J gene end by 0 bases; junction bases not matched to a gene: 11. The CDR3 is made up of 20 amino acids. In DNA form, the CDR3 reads TGTGCCAGCAGCTCAGACCAGGGACTAGCGGAATACTCTGGGGCCAACGTCCTGACTTTC. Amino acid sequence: CASSSDQGLAEYSGANVLTF.

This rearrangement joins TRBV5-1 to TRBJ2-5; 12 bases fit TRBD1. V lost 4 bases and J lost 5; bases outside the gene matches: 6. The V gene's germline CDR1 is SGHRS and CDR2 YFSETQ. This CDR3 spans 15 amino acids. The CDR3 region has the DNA TGCGCCAGCAGCGGGGGACAGGGGGCTGTCGAGACCCAGTACTTC. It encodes CASSGGQGAVETQYF. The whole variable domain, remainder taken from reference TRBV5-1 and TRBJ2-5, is KAGVTQTPRYLIKTRGQQVTLSCSPISGHRSVSWYQQTPGQGLQFLFEYFSETQRNKGNFPGRFSGRQFSNSRSEMNVSTLELGDSALYLCASSGGQGAVETQYFGPGTRLLVL.

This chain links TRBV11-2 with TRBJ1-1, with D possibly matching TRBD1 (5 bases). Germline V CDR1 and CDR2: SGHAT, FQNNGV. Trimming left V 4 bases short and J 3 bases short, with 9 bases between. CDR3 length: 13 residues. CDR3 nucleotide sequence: TGTGCCAGCAGCTCGGACACGCACACTGAAGCTTTCTTT. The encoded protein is CASSSDTHTEAFF.

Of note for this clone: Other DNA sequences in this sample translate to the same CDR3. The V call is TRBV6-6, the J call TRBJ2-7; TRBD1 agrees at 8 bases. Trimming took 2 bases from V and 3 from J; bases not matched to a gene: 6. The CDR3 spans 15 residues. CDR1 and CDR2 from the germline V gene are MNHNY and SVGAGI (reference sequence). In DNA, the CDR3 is TGTGCCAGCAGTTACCGTAGGACAGGGAACTACGAGCAGTACTTC. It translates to CASSYRRTGNYEQYF.

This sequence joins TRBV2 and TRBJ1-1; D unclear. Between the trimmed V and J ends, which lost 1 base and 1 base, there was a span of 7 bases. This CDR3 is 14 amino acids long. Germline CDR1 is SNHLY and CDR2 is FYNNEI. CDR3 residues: CASSEGSGNTEAFF. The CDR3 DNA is TGTGCCAGCAGTGAAGGCTCAGGGAACACTGAAGCTTTCTTT.

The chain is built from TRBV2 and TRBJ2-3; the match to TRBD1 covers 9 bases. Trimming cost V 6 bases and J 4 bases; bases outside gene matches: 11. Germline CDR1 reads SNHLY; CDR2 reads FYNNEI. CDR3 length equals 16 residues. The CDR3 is CASRKVGQGMPDTQYF. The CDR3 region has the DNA TGTGCCAGCAGGAAAGTTGGACAGGGGATGCCAGATACGCAGTATTTT. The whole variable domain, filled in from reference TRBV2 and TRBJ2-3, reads EPEVTQTPSHQVTQMGQEVILRCVPISNHLYFYWYRQILGQKVEFLVSFYNNEISEKSEIFDDQFSVERPDGSNFTLKIRSTKLEDSAMYFCASRKVGQGMPDTQYFGPGTRLTVL.

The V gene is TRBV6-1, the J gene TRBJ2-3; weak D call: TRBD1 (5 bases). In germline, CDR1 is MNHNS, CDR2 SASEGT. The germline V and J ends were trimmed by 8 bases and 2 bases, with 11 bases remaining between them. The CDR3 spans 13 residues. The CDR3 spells CASLGLNTDTQYF. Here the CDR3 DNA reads TGTGCCAGCCTGGGGCTCAACACAGATACGCAGTATTTT.

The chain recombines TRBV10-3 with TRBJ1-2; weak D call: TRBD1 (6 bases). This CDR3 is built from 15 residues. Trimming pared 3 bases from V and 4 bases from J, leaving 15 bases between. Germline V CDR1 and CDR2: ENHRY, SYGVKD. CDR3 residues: CAISETGRGGYGYTF. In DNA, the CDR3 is TGTGCCATCAGTGAAACAGGGAGAGGAGGCTATGGCTACACCTTC.

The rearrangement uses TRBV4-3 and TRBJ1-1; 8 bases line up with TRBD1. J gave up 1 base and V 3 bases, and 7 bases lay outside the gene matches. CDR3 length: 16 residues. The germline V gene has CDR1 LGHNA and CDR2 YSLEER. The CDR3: CASSQATGGGNTEAFF. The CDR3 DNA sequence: TGCGCCAGCAGCCAGGCCACAGGGGGGGGGAACACTGAAGCTTTCTTT.

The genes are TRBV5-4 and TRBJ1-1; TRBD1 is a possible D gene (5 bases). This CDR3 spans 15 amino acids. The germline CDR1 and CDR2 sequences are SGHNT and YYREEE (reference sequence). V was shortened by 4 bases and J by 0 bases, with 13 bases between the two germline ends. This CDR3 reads CASSLAAGLNTEAFF. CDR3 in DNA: TGTGCCAGCAGCCTGGCCGCAGGGCTGAACACTGAAGCTTTCTTT. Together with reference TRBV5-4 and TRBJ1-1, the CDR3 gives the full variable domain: ETGVTQSPTHLIKTRGQQVTLRCSSQSGHNTVSWYQQALGQGPQFIFQYYREEENGRGNFPPRFSGLQFPNYSSELNVNALELDDSALYLCASSLAAGLNTEAFFGQGTRLTVV.

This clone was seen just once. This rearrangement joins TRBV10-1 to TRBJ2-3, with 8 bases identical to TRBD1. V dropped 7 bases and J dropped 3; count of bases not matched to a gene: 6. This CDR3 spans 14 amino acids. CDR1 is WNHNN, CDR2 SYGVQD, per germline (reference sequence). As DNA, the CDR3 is TGCGCCAGCAAGCCCGACAGGGGTACAGATACGCAGTATTTT. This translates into CASKPDRGTDTQYF.

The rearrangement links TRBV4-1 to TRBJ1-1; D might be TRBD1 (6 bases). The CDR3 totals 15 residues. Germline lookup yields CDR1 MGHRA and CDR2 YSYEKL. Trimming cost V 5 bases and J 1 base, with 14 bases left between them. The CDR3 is CASSKAGTPNTEAFF. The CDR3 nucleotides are TGCGCCAGCAGCAAGGCCGGGACACCGAACACTGAAGCTTTCTTT.